The present T cell receptor (beta chain) was sequenced within a study of STAT5B mutations in CD4+ large granular lymphocyte leukemia (dated by TCRdb to between 2022 and 2023). For context, the study as a whole: Among healthy controls, the CDR3 'QG' motif was associated with a particular HLA allele. Flow cytometry performed on FACSCanto II or FACSVerse showed that the purified fractions had more than 95% purity among lymphocytes. The study compared the TCRbeta repertoires of patients with CD4+ T-cell large granular lymphocyte leukemia against the TCRbeta repertoires of healthy blood donors.

TCRbeta rearrangements were sequenced from genomic DNA using the immunoSEQ assay at survey resolution. Per the source publication's procedure: In the TCR sequencing data, the lowest productive clonotype frequency that could be detected was 2.59 x 10-5. Only productive TCRbeta rearrangements, meaning sequences that were complete and in-frame, were kept for the analyses. The clonality of each sample was calculated as Simpson clonality in the immunoSEQ Analyzer version 3.0. Clones were binned by frequency as very rare, small, medium, large (1-20%) or hyperexpanded (>20%). OLGA 1.2.3 estimated generation probabilities, VDJtools produced V-gene circos plots, VDJdb was queried for specificities, and GLIPH identified CDR3 motifs. TCRdb re-hosts the immuneACCESS table, in-frame sequences only. Its copies lack some clones; in the studies checked, an unresolved V gene accounts for under half of them, and the cause for the rest is not known. That table supplies the V and J calls and clone size; D and trimming were determined from the DNA. Recorded for this sample are about 30,000 clones; around 74% of them occurred a single time. Of the sample, more than 0.85% is held by the ten largest clones.

Cut back by 5 bases and 0 bases, the V and J ends lie 9 bases apart. The CDR3 runs 14 amino acids, cysteine and phenylalanine included. Just CDR3 DNA is preserved here, 42 bases in frame from base 1. Sequences LNHDA (CDR1) and SQIVND (CDR2) are obtained from the germline V gene (reference sequence). This clone was counted a few times. Its antigen is not yet known. No qualities accompany the bases; no much larger clone lies one base away. Study-wide findings and limitations: TRBV06-family usage was enriched among the top patient clones (8/27) compared with healthy controls (2/35). Data were not HLA-matched; higher clonality in CD4+ versus CD8+ T-LGLL could reflect the relatively small sample size. Each patient's main leukemic clonotypes were private, but less than 30% of these clonotypes showed up at low frequency in the non-leukemic repertoires of other patients. Compared with healthy CD4+ repertoires, CD4-sorted patient repertoires appeared more clonal, and this difference remained even after the putative leukemic clones were removed.

Healthy controls were roughly 36 blood donors whose buffy coats came from the Finnish Red Cross blood service. All TCR-sequenced material derived from peripheral blood: patient blood samples and healthy donor buffy coats. Ficoll-Hypaque gradient centrifugation was used to isolate peripheral blood mononuclear cells. CD4+ cells were magnetically purified from the buffy coats of healthy controls. The Gentra Puregene Cell and Tissue kit was used to extract genomic DNA, and a Qubit 2.0 fluorometer was used to measure the amount of genomic DNA. The TCR sequence derives from a human donor in good health. The sequenced material came from CD4+ T cells from blood buffy coats. The rearranged segments are TRBV19 and TRBJ2-3, with the D gene too uncertain to name. Here is the DNA: TGTGCCAGTAGTGCCACGACTAGCACAGATACGCAGTATTTT. Its translation is CASSATTSTDTQYF. The CDR3 plus the reference TRBV19 and TRBJ2-3 genes for the other parts give the full variable domain: DGGITQSPKYLFRKEGQNVTLSCEQNLNHDAMYWYRQDPGQGLRLIYYSQIVNDFQKGDIAEGYSVSREKKESFPLTVTSAQKNPTAFYLCASSATTSTDTQYFGPGTRLTVL.